Presented here are 32 T cell receptor beta chains from one specimen sequenced in a study of CD8+ T cells in alopecia areata. In each case, RNA was isolated and then reverse transcribed into cDNA as the sequencing template. Sequenced by immunoSEQ multiplex PCR; TCRdb stores in-frame clones only, minus some. The sample holds some 180,000 clones, around 63% seen once. The sample consisted of CD4+ T cells sorted from blood, taken at week 0. These receptors all stem from a human donor with alopecia areata.

This clone was observed a handful of times. The chain recombines TRBV7-2 with TRBJ2-1, with 7 bases lining up with TRBD2. Germline V gene sequence: CDR1 SGHTA, CDR2 FQGNSA. This CDR3 comprises 13 residues. Unmatched junction bases numbered 4, after V lost 2 bases and J lost 9 bases. CDR3 residues: CASSLWTGGEQFF. DNA of the CDR3: TGTGCCAGCAGCTTATGGACGGGAGGTGAGCAGTTCTTC.

In its sample, this clone was seen many times. The CDR3 sequence: CASSSQYSNQPQHF. CDR3 nucleotides: TGTGCCAGCAGTTCTCAATATAGCAATCAGCCCCAGCATTTT. This rearrangement joins TRBV6-6 to TRBJ1-5; D remains unclear. V lost 4 bases and J 0 bases, leaving 7 bases between the germline ends. The CDR3 totals 14 residues. Germline-derived CDR1 and CDR2 are MNHNY and SVGAGI (reference sequence).

The genes are TRBV6-1 and TRBJ1-1; D perhaps matches TRBD1 (5 bases). Trimming cost V 3 bases and J 0 bases, with 11 bases left between them. This CDR3 contains 15 residues. Germline V gene sequence: CDR1 MNHNS, CDR2 SASEGT. CDR3 residues: CASSDPGRMNTEAFF. The CDR3 DNA reads as TGTGCCAGCAGTGATCCGGGACGGATGAACACTGAAGCTTTCTTT.

CDR3 loop: CASNIRGGGQPQHF. The DNA for the CDR3 is TGTGCCAGCAATATCAGGGGGGGTGGGCAGCCCCAGCATTTT. The chain uses TRBV27 and TRBJ1-5, with 7 bases lining up with TRBD1. The CDR3 loop spans 14 amino acids. The trim removed 7 bases at V and 7 bases at J, leaving 10 bases unmatched. The germline V gene has CDR1 MNHEY and CDR2 SMNVEV (reference sequence).

The genes are TRBV5-1 and TRBJ2-2; 7 positions agree with TRBD2. Germline CDR1 SGHRS, CDR2 YFSETQ. CDR3 length: 13 residues. Losses at the gene ends were 2 bases for V and 6 bases for J; bases not matched to a gene: 1. DNA for the CDR3: TGCGCCAGCAGCTTCACTAGCGCCGGGGAGCTGTTTTTT. Protein product: CASSFTSAGELFF.

The chain links TRBV30 to TRBJ2-7; either TRBD1 or TRBD2 may fit D (5 bases each). The CDR3 runs 13 residues. Per germline, CDR1 GTSNPN and CDR2 SVGIG (reference sequence). V was shortened by 2 bases and J by 6 bases, with 14 bases between the two germline ends. CDR3 amino acids: CAWSRRAGGEQYF. The DNA of the CDR3 is TGTGCCTGGAGTCGGCGGGCTGGGGGCGAGCAGTACTTC.

The V call is TRBV2, the J call TRBJ2-1; TRBD2 might be the D (5 bases). CDR3 length equals 15 residues. Germline CDR1 SNHLY, CDR2 FYNNEI. V lost 2 bases and J 0 bases, leaving 8 bases between the germline ends. The CDR3 DNA reads TGTGCCAGCAGTGAAAAGCGGAGCTCCTACAATGAGCAGTTCTTC. Translating it yields CASSEKRSSYNEQFF.

This clone was recorded only once. The chain has TRBV29-1 and TRBJ1-2, with D unresolved. The V gene lost 7 bases and the J gene lost 8 bases, with 20 bases spanning the gap. The germline CDR1 and CDR2 sequences are SQVTM and ANQGSEA. The CDR3 runs 13 residues. CDR3: CSAERGSYGGYTF. As DNA, the CDR3 is TGCAGCGCTGAGCGGGGATCCTATGGGGGCTACACCTTC.

This clone was seen only a few times. The V and J genes are TRBV7-3 and TRBJ2-3; D remains ambiguous. There are 13 residues in the CDR3. Germline V gene lookup returns CDR1 SGHTA and CDR2 FQGTGA. The V and J ends lost 2 bases and 2 bases respectively, with 5 bases between them. This chain's CDR3 is CASSLGLTDTQYF. The CDR3 DNA follows: TGTGCCAGCAGCTTAGGTCTCACAGATACGCAGTATTTT.

This chain connects TRBV7-9 to TRBJ1-2; 9 bases match TRBD1. Germline V gene data show CDR1 as SEHNR and CDR2 as FQNEAQ (reference sequence). After removal of 5 bases from V and 6 bases from J, the junction contained 4 bases not matched to a gene. The CDR3 spans 13 residues. CDR3: CASSTDRGNGYTF. The CDR3 DNA follows: TGTGCCAGCAGCACGGACAGGGGAAATGGCTACACCTTC.

This clone has just a few counts. CDR3 sequence reads: CSELGQGNTEAFF. Here the CDR3 DNA reads TGCAGCGAACTGGGACAGGGGAACACTGAAGCTTTCTTT. The chain carries TRBV29-1 and TRBJ1-1; 9 bases map to TRBD1. CDR1 SQVTM and CDR2 ANQGSEA come from the germline V gene. This CDR3 spans 13 amino acids. J gave up 1 base and V 7 bases, and 4 bases lay outside the gene matches.

The chain links TRBV9 to TRBJ2-1; no reliable D call. The CDR3 consists of 14 residues. V was cut by 3 bases and J by 1 base, with 8 bases left in between. From germline, CDR1 is SGDLS and CDR2 YYNGEE. Written as DNA, the CDR3 is TGTGCCAGCAGCGGAGACCTTTCCTACAATGAGCAGTTCTTC. As protein: CASSGDLSYNEQFF.

This clone turned up a few times. The V and J genes are TRBV29-1 and TRBJ2-1; D ambiguous. Trimming took 5 bases from V and 5 from J, leaving 10 bases between them. Looked up from germline, CDR1 is SQVTM and CDR2 is ANQGSEA. This CDR3 is 12 amino acids long. This CDR3 is CSVLSPNNEQFF. The DNA for the CDR3 is TGCAGCGTTCTATCCCCGAACAATGAGCAGTTCTTC.

The gene calls are TRBV28 and TRBJ2-5; D is possibly TRBD1 or TRBD2 (5 bases each). This CDR3 has 15 amino acids. CDR1 and CDR2 from the germline V gene are MDHEN and SYDVKM. Trimming stripped 4 bases from V and 5 bases from J, with 17 bases between. The DNA of the CDR3 is TGTGCCAGCAGTTGGGACCGTCGCCAAGGGGAGACCCAGTACTTC. Its translation is CASSWDRRQGETQYF.

The chain employs TRBV5-1 and TRBJ2-7; D gene uncertain. Germline-derived CDR1 and CDR2 are SGHRS and YFSETQ. There are 14 residues in the CDR3. The germline V and J ends were trimmed by 4 bases and 5 bases, with 16 bases remaining between them. The CDR3 loop reads CASSRVGGVDEQYF. The CDR3 nucleotides are TGCGCCAGCAGCCGAGTTGGTGGGGTAGACGAGCAGTACTTC.

This clone was counted only a few times. The rearrangement uses TRBV9 and TRBJ2-6, with D uncertain. The V end lost 0 bases, the J end lost 0 bases, and 7 bases lay between the germline ends. CDR3 length equals 16 residues. CDR1 and CDR2 from the germline V gene are SGDLS and YYNGEE. The DNA for the CDR3 is TGTGCCAGCAGCGTAGGACCCCCCTCTGGGGCCAACGTCCTGACTTTC. Translated: CASSVGPPSGANVLTF.

The rearrangement uses TRBV6-6 and TRBJ1-1; 9 bases align to TRBD1. The CDR3 consists of 16 residues. V lost 1 base and J lost 0; bases outside the gene matches: 3. The germline gives CDR1 MNHNY, CDR2 SVGAGI (reference sequence). The CDR3 sequence: CASSYYRDRVNTEAFF. CDR3 sequence (DNA): TGTGCCAGCAGTTACTATCGGGACAGGGTGAACACTGAAGCTTTCTTT.

The chain combines TRBV9 with TRBJ2-7, with 13 nucleotides matching TRBD2. Germline V CDR1 and CDR2: SGDLS, YYNGEE. The CDR3 covers 15 residues. V was pared by 3 bases and J by 3 bases, with 3 bases of the junction left unmatched. The CDR3 region has the DNA TGTGCCAGCAGCGCGGGACTAGCGGGGCACTACGAGCAGTACTTC. Translated, it gives CASSAGLAGHYEQYF.

The chain recombines TRBV11-3 with TRBJ2-1; D is unresolved. Germline V gene sequence: CDR1 SGHNT, CDR2 YENEEA. This CDR3 has 15 residues. The V and J ends lost 5 bases and 4 bases respectively, with 15 bases between them. CDR3 sequence reads: CASSAEPGPYNEQFF. Written as DNA, the CDR3 is TGTGCCAGCAGCGCTGAACCTGGACCTTACAATGAGCAGTTCTTC.

J is TRBJ2-7 and V is TRBV9; 7 positions match TRBD1. The trim removed 3 bases at V and 6 bases at J, leaving 0 bases unmatched. The CDR3 spans 11 residues. Germline V gene data show CDR1 as SGDLS and CDR2 as YYNGEE. CDR3 bases: TGTGCCAGCAGCGCAGGGGGCGAGCAGTACTTC. Translating it yields CASSAGGEQYF.

The sample holds a few counts of this clone. This sequence joins TRBV6-1 and TRBJ2-7, with D uncertain. The germline CDR1 and CDR2 sequences are MNHNS and SASEGT. V was trimmed by 1 base and J by 2 bases, leaving 12 bases between them. This CDR3 contains 15 residues. CDR3 protein: CASSEGWATAYEQYF. The CDR3, as DNA: TGTGCCAGCAGTGAAGGGTGGGCTACCGCCTACGAGCAGTACTTC.

V and J are TRBV7-2 and TRBJ2-5; D may be TRBD2 (7 bases). Trimming stripped 5 bases from V and 1 base from J, with 17 bases between. From germline, CDR1 is SGHTA and CDR2 FQGNSA. The CDR3 is made up of 16 amino acids. The CDR3 reads CASSRWRGGSQETQYF. CDR3 bases: TGTGCCAGCAGCCGATGGAGGGGGGGGAGCCAAGAGACCCAGTACTTC.

This rearrangement joins TRBV30 to TRBJ1-5; TRBD1 might be the D (6 bases). V lost 1 base to trimming and J lost 4 bases, with 17 bases between them. The CDR3 spans 16 residues. The germline V gene has CDR1 GTSNPN and CDR2 SVGIG (reference sequence). CDR3 sequence (DNA): TGTGCCTGGAGTGGTAGGGGGGGCTCTCCTAATCAGCCCCAGCATTTT. Translation gives CAWSGRGGSPNQPQHF.

J is TRBJ2-5 and V is TRBV9; D unclear. CDR1 and CDR2 from the germline V gene are SGDLS and YYNGEE. V lost 0 bases, J lost 1 base, and 10 bases lay in between. The CDR3 covers 15 residues. The CDR3 reads CASSVAAQTQETQYF. CDR3 DNA sequence: TGTGCCAGCAGCGTAGCTGCGCAGACCCAAGAGACCCAGTACTTC.

The genes are TRBV29-1 and TRBJ2-1; TRBD1 aligns across 8 bases. J gave up 7 bases and V 7 bases, and 9 bases lay outside the gene matches. CDR1 SQVTM and CDR2 ANQGSEA come from the germline V gene. CDR3 length equals 13 residues. The CDR3 region is CSALWDRRNEQFF. In nucleotides, the CDR3 is TGCAGCGCCCTCTGGGACAGGCGGAATGAGCAGTTCTTC.

The V call is TRBV5-6, the J call TRBJ2-5; 8 nucleotides line up with TRBD2. Trimming took 5 bases from V and 5 from J; bases not matched to a gene: 5. This CDR3 is 13 amino acids long. The V gene's germline CDR1 is SGHDT and CDR2 YYEEEE. The CDR3 DNA reads TGTGCCAGCAGACACGGGGGGGAGGAGACCCAGTACTTC. This gives the protein CASRHGGEETQYF.

The V gene is TRBV7-9, the J gene TRBJ2-6, with D uncertain. The V gene's germline CDR1 is SEHNR and CDR2 FQNEAQ (reference sequence). CDR3 length: 15 residues. The V gene lost 4 bases and the J gene lost 2 bases, with 9 bases spanning the gap. The CDR3 nucleotides read TGTGCCAGCAGCTCAGTTAAAGCTGGGGCCAACGTCCTGACTTTC. As protein: CASSSVKAGANVLTF.

The CDR3 loop is CASSAPGPRYGYTF. DNA for the CDR3: TGTGCCAGCAGCGCCCCGGGTCCCCGCTATGGCTACACCTTC. J is TRBJ1-2 and V is TRBV9; D is uncertain. Germline V gene lookup returns CDR1 SGDLS and CDR2 YYNGEE. The CDR3 covers 14 residues. V dropped 3 bases and J dropped 4 bases, with 13 bases sitting between them.

The chain joins TRBV5-1 to TRBJ1-6, with TRBD1 identical over 8 bases. Trimming removed 4 bases from V and 6 bases from J; junction bases left unmatched: 6. This CDR3 has 15 residues. Germline V gives CDR1 SGHRS, CDR2 YFSETQ. CDR3 bases: TGCGCCAGCAGCCCGGACAGGGCAAGTAATTCACCCCTCCACTTT. The encoded protein is CASSPDRASNSPLHF.

J is TRBJ2-7 and V is TRBV5-1; TRBD1 is a possible D gene (5 bases). This CDR3 is built from 15 residues. With 4 bases removed from V and 2 bases from J, the gap between germline ends came to 16 bases. CDR1 is SGHRS and CDR2 is YFSETQ in the germline V gene. DNA for the CDR3: TGCGCCAGCAGCCCCGGGTCAGGGCGGCCCTACGAGCAGTACTTC. This sequence encodes CASSPGSGRPYEQYF.

This clone was seen a single time. This chain connects TRBV29-1 to TRBJ1-2; 7 nucleotides align to TRBD1. Germline trimming cut 3 bases from V and 9 bases from J; bases unmatched to any gene: 4. The CDR3 runs 11 residues. Germline V gene sequence: CDR1 SQVTM, CDR2 ANQGSEA. This CDR3 reads CSVEGQSSYTF. In DNA form, the CDR3 reads TGCAGCGTTGAGGGACAGTCGAGCTACACCTTC. Using reference TRBV29-1 and TRBJ1-2 for the parts outside the CDR3, the full variable domain is SAVISQKPSRDICQRGTSLTIQCQVDSQVTMMFWYRQQPGQSLTLIATANQGSEATYESGFVIDKFPISRPNLTFSTLTVSNMSPEDSSIYLCSVEGQSSYTFGSGTRLTVV.

About this clone itself: Different DNA sequences within this sample yield the same CDR3. The J gene is TRBJ2-1, the V gene TRBV9; D remains ambiguous. The CDR3 contains 13 residues. V gave up 1 base and J gave up 6 bases, with 8 bases separating them. Germline V gene data show CDR1 as SGDLS and CDR2 as YYNGEE. CDR3 in amino acids: CASSVRGSNEQFF. The CDR3, as DNA: TGTGCCAGCAGCGTAAGAGGATCCAATGAGCAGTTCTTC.